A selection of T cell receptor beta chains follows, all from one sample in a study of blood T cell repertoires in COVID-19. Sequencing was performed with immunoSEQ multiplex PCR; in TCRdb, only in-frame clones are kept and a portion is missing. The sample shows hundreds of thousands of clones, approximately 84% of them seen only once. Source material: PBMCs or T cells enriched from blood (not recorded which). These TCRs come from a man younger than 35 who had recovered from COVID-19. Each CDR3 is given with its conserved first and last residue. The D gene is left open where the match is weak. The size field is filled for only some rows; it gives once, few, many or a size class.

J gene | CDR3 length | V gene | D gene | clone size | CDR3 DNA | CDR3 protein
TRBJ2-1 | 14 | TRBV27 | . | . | TGTGCCAGCAGTTGGTCCCAGGGGTACAATGAGCAGTTCTTC | CASSWSQGYNEQFF
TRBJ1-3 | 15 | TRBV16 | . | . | TGTGCCAGCAGTCAAGGGGACTACTCTGGAAACACCATATATTTT | CASSQGDYSGNTIYF
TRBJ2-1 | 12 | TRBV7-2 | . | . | TGTGCCAGCTCTACAGGGTACAATGAGCAGTTCTTC | CASSTGYNEQFF
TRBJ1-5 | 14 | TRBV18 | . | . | TGTGCCAGCTCAGACAAACAGGCGCCGGGGCCCCAGCATTTT | CASSDKQAPGPQHF
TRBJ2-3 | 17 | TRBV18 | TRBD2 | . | TGTGCCAGCTCACCAAGGGACACTAGCGGGAGGACAGATACGCAGTATTTT | CASSPRDTSGRTDTQYF
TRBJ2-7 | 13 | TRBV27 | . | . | TGTGCCAGCAGTCTTACCAGGGCCTACGAGCAGTACTTC | CASSLTRAYEQYF
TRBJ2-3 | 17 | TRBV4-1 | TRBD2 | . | TGCGCCAGCAGCCAAGATCCGGGACTAGCCAGCACAGATACGCAGTATTTT | CASSQDPGLASTDTQYF
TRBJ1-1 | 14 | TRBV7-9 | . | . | TGTGCCAGCAGCCCACCGACAGTGAACACTGAAGCTTTCTTT | CASSPPTVNTEAFF
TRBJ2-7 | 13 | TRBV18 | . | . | TGTGCCAGCTCACCAGCAGCGGCCTACGAGCAGTACTTC | CASSPAAAYEQYF
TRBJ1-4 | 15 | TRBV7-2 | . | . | TGTGCCAGCAGCTTCTACCGGGCAACTAATGAAAAACTGTTTTTT | CASSFYRATNEKLFF
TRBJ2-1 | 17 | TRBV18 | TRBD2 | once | TGTGCCAGCTCACAAGCTAGCGGGGGCCGCTCCTACAATGAGCAGTTCTTC | CASSQASGGRSYNEQFF
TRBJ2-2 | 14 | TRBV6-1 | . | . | TGTGCCATAAGGCAGGGAAGTTACACCGGGGAGCTGTTTTTT | CAIRQGSYTGELFF
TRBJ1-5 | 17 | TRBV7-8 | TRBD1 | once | TGTGCCAGCAGCTTCGCGGGGACAGGGGTTGGAAATCAGCCCCAGCATTTT | CASSFAGTGVGNQPQHF
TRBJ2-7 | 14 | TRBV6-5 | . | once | TGTGCCAGCAGTTATACGGCGGGTTCCTACGAGCAGTACTTC | CASSYTAGSYEQYF
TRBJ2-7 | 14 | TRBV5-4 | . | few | TGTGCCAGCAGCTCCCACCGGACAGCCTACGAGCAGTACTTC | CASSSHRTAYEQYF
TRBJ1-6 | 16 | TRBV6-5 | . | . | TGTGCCAGCAGTTACTCGACTTTTTTGAATAATTCACCCCTCCACTTT | CASSYSTFLNNSPLHF
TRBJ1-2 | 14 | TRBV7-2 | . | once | TGTGCCAGCAGCTTATACGGGACATCCTATGGCTACACCTTC | CASSLYGTSYGYTF
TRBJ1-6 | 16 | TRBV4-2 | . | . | TGTGCCAGCAGCCAAGAAAGGGCGGACAGTAATTCACCCCTCCACTTT | CASSQERADSNSPLHF
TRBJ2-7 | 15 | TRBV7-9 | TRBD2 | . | TGTGCCAGCAGCAGGGCAGGGACTACCTCCTACGAGCAGTACTTC | CASSRAGTTSYEQYF
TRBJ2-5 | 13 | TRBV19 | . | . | TGTGCCAGTAGTCTTCAGACAGAGCTCGCCCAGTACTTC | CASSLQTELAQYF
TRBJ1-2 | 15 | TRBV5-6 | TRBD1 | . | TGTGCCAGCAGCTCCCAGGGGGCTCTTGTCTATGGCTACACCTTC | CASSSQGALVYGYTF
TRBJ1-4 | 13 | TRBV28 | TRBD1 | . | TGTGCCAGCAGTCTATACGACAGGGGAGATCTGTTTTTT | CASSLYDRGDLFF
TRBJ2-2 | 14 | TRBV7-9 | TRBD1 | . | TGTGCCAGCAGGCAGACAGGGGACGTCGGGGAGCTGTTTTTT | CASRQTGDVGELFF